These 15 T cell receptor beta chains were sequenced from one sample in a study of cytomegalovirus exposure and HLA in healthy donors. The PCR employed 60 Vbeta primers together with 13 Jbeta primers. TCRdb keeps only in-frame clones here, not all; method: immunoSEQ multiplex PCR. The sample has some 78,000 clones, around 68% seen once. The sequenced material came from PBMCs. The receptors shown here come from a man between 40 and 49 years old in good health and CMV-seropositive.

This chain links TRBV4-1 with TRBJ2-3, with D unclear. Germline V lookup: CDR1 MGHRA, CDR2 YSYEKL. The CDR3 contains 16 residues. Trimming shortened V by 4 bases and J by 0 bases, and 14 bases separated the two germline ends. The CDR3 coding sequence is TGCGCCAGCAGCCGACTTTCTACCCCCAGCACAGATACGCAGTATTTT. Amino acid sequence: CASSRLSTPSTDTQYF.

The gene calls are TRBV7-2 and TRBJ2-5; TRBD1 agrees at 8 bases. Trimming took 6 bases from V and 5 from J; bases not matched to a gene: 8. The CDR3 extends over 14 amino acids. Per germline, CDR1 SGHTA and CDR2 FQGNSA. DNA of the CDR3: TGTGCCAGCAGACTTCACAGGGGGTTGGAGACCCAGTACTTC. Its protein is CASRLHRGLETQYF.

V and J are TRBV15 and TRBJ2-7; tentatively, D is TRBD2 (5 bases). The CDR3 consists of 13 residues. Germline V gives CDR1 LNHNV, CDR2 YYDKDF (reference sequence). The V end lost 8 bases, the J end lost 0 bases, and 11 bases lay between the germline ends. In nucleotides, the CDR3 is TGTGCCACCTCTTCCCGGGGCTCCTACGAGCAGTACTTC. Protein: CATSSRGSYEQYF.

This clone was counted only a few times. This chain links TRBV29-1 with TRBJ2-7, with 12 bases fitting TRBD2. The CDR3 has 13 residues. Losses at the gene ends were 6 bases for V and 2 bases for J; bases not matched to a gene: 2. The V gene's germline CDR1 is SQVTM and CDR2 ANQGSEA. The CDR3 region is CSVRTSGTYEQYF. In nucleotides, the CDR3 is TGCAGCGTCCGGACTAGCGGGACCTACGAGCAGTACTTC.

This clone appeared a single time. The V call is TRBV4-3, the J call TRBJ2-1; tentative D call: TRBD2 (5 bases). CDR3 length: 15 amino acids. The germline V gene has CDR1 LGHNA and CDR2 YSLEER. Deletions cut 1 base from V and 8 bases from J, with 15 bases between. The CDR3 bases are TGCGCCAGCAGCCAAGGAGGACTCCCTGGTGATGAGCAGTTCTTC. It encodes CASSQGGLPGDEQFF.

The rearrangement uses TRBV7-8 and TRBJ1-2, with D maybe TRBD1 (6 bases). V lost 4 bases and J lost 0, with 18 bases in between. The CDR3 runs to 17 residues. Germline V gene lookup returns CDR1 SGHVS and CDR2 FQNEAQ. The CDR3 is CASSSYKETGANYGYTF. The DNA for the CDR3 is TGTGCCAGCAGCTCCTATAAAGAGACAGGAGCTAACTATGGCTACACCTTC.

This clone showed up just a few times. The chain combines TRBV6-5 with TRBJ2-3; maybe TRBD2 (7 bases). The CDR3 is 15 residues long. Germline V lookup: CDR1 MNHEY, CDR2 SVGAGI. Between the trimmed V and J ends, which lost 6 bases and 0 bases, there was a span of 13 bases. Written as DNA, the CDR3 is TGTGCCAGCAGCCCCCGCGGGGGCAGCACAGATACGCAGTATTTT. As protein: CASSPRGGSTDTQYF.

The chain combines TRBV27 with TRBJ1-4; TRBD1 might be the D (6 bases). Trimming removed 5 bases from V and 6 bases from J, with 16 bases in between. This CDR3 is built from 15 residues. Germline assignment: CDR1 MNHEY and CDR2 SMNVEV (reference sequence). The CDR3 is CASSANRVVDEKLFF. The CDR3 DNA is TGTGCCAGCAGTGCAAACAGGGTAGTAGATGAAAAACTGTTTTTT.

CDR3 bases: TGTGCCAGCAGCGGAGCTAGGGACAGGGGAACTGAAGCTTTCTTT. Encoded protein: CASSGARDRGTEAFF. The V gene is TRBV13, the J gene TRBJ1-1; 10 positions agree with TRBD1. Germline V CDR1 and CDR2: PRHDT, FYEKMQ (reference sequence). The V gene end was trimmed by 5 bases and the J gene end by 5 bases; junction bases not matched to a gene: 8. This CDR3 spans 15 amino acids.

This chain's CDR3 is CASSPHQGPLHF. DNA for the CDR3: TGTGCCAGCAGCCCTCACCAGGGACCCCTCCACTTT. The V and J genes are TRBV9 and TRBJ1-6, with TRBD1 as a possible D gene (5 bases). From germline, CDR1 is SGDLS and CDR2 YYNGEE. The CDR3 contains 12 residues. The V gene lost 4 bases and the J gene lost 12 bases, with 11 bases spanning the gap.

This clone was picked up a small number of times. The chain is built from TRBV6-1 and TRBJ1-2; possibly TRBD1 for D (5 bases). Deletions cut 5 bases from V and 0 bases from J, with 13 bases between. The CDR3 extends over 15 amino acids. Germline assignment: CDR1 MNHNS and CDR2 SASEGT. The CDR3 loop is CASSRQGEANYGYTF. The CDR3 DNA reads TGTGCCAGCAGTCGTCAAGGGGAAGCTAACTATGGCTACACCTTC.

V gene TRBV7-2 combines with J gene TRBJ2-7; TRBD2 aligns across 7 bases. V dropped 5 bases and J dropped 6; count of bases not matched to a gene: 13. This CDR3 has 15 residues. Germline assignment: CDR1 SGHTA and CDR2 FQGNSA. The CDR3 sequence: CASSPRGGRAGEQYF. In nucleotides, the CDR3 is TGTGCCAGCAGCCCCCGTGGGGGGAGGGCGGGCGAGCAGTACTTC.

This chain connects TRBV27 to TRBJ2-1; 10 bases agree with TRBD2. Germline assignment: CDR1 MNHEY and CDR2 SMNVEV (reference sequence). Trimming at V came to 5 bases and at J to 7 bases, leaving 11 bases not matched to a gene. This CDR3 spans 16 amino acids. In DNA form, the CDR3 reads TGTGCCAGCAGTCTTTTAGCGGGAGGCCCCAGTAATGAGCAGTTCTTC. This codes for CASSLLAGGPSNEQFF.

This clone was detected once. The chain couples TRBV6-1 to TRBJ2-5; 12 bases match TRBD2. J was trimmed by 6 bases and V by 1 base; bases with no gene match: 6. The CDR3 runs to 16 residues. Germline V gives CDR1 MNHNS, CDR2 SASEGT. This chain's CDR3 is CASSEETSGGFKTQYF. CDR3 sequence (DNA): TGTGCCAGCAGTGAAGAAACTAGCGGGGGGTTCAAGACCCAGTACTTC.

The rearrangement links TRBV5-1 to TRBJ2-3; TRBD2 aligns across 9 bases. In germline, CDR1 is SGHRS, CDR2 YFSETQ. V shed 0 bases, J shed 0 bases, and the junction held 2 bases outside the gene matches. This CDR3 is 16 amino acids long. The CDR3 DNA follows: TGCGCCAGCAGCTTGGTAGCGGGGGATAGCACAGATACGCAGTATTTT. This codes for CASSLVAGDSTDTQYF.